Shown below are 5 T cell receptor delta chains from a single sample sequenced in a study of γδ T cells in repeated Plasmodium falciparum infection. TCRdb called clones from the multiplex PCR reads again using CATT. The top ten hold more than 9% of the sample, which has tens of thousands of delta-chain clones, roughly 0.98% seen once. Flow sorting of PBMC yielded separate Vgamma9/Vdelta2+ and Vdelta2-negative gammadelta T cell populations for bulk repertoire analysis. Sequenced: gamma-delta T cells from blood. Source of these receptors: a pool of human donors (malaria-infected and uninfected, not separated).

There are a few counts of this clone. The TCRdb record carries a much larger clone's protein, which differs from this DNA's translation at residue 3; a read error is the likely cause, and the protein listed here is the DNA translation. CDR3 DNA: TGTGCTCCTGGGGAACAGGGACTTCCTACGCTTATCCCCTGGGGACTCATCTTT. Its protein product is CAPGEQGLPTLIPWGLIF. This chain uses TRDV1 with TRDJ1, with 8 positions matching TRDD2. Since TCRdb gives no J gene, matching the DNA to germline was used here to assign it. The CDR3 consists of 18 residues. The germline V gene has CDR1 TSWWSYY and CDR2 QGS.

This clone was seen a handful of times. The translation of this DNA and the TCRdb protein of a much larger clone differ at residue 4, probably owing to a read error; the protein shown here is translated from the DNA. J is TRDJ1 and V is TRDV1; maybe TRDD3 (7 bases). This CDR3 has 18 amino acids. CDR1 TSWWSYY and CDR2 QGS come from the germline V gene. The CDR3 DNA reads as TGTGCTCTTGTGGAACTAATCCTACGTCTGGGGGGGACCGATAAACTCATCTTT. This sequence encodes CALVELILRLGGTDKLIF.

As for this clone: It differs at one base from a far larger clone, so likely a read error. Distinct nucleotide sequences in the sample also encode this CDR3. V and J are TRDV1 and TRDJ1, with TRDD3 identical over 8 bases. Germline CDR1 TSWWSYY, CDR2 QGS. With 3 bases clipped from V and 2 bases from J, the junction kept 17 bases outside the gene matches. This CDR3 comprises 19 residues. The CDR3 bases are TGTGCTCTTGGGGATTCTACGGCTGGGGGACCCTTCACAACCGATAAACTCATCTTT. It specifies CALGDSTAGGPFTTDKLIF.

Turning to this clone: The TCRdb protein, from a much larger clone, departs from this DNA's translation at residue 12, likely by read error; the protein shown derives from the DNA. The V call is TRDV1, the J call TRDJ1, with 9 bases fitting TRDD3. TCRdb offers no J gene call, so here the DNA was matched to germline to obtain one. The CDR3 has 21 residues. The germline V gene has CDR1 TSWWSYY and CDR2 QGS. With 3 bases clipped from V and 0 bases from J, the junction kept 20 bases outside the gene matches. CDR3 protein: CALGDSTAWGIRASYTDKLIF. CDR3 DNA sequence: TGTGCTCTTGGGGATTCTACAGCCTGGGGGATCAGGGCCTCCTACACCGATAAACTCATCTTT.

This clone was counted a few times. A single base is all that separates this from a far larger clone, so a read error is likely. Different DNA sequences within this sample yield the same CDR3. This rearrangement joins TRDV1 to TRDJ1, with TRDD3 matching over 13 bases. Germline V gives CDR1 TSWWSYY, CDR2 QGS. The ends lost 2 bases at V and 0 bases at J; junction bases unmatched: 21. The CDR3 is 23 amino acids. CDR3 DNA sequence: TGTGCTCTTGGGGAAAATCCCTCCCACGTACTGGGGGATACGCCAGTGTACACCGATAAACTCATCTTT. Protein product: CALGENPSHVLGDTPVYTDKLIF.